The 27 T cell receptor beta chains below all came from one sample that was sequenced in a study of glioma-infiltrating T cells after dendritic cell vaccination. TCRdb's copy holds only in-frame clones and misses some; the assay was immunoSEQ multiplex PCR. The data hold about 92,000 clones, with around 84% observed a single time. The material was blood, obtained before dendritic cell vaccination. The source of these receptors is a human donor with glioblastoma.

The chain uses TRBV6-5 and TRBJ2-1; TRBD2 is a possible D gene (6 bases). Trimming removed 5 bases from V and 0 bases from J, with 11 bases in between. Germline V gene data show CDR1 as MNHEY and CDR2 as SVGAGI. CDR3 size: 15 residues. CDR3 sequence (DNA): TGTGCCAGCAGTCCGGGACTCCCCTCCTACAATGAGCAGTTCTTC. Amino acids: CASSPGLPSYNEQFF.

This chain joins TRBV28 and TRBJ2-1; 13 nucleotides agree with TRBD2. CDR1 MDHEN and CDR2 SYDVKM come from the germline V gene. CDR3 size: 17 residues. After removal of 5 bases from V and 9 bases from J, the junction contained 13 bases not matched to a gene. Here the CDR3 reads CASSLWTSGRLKGEQFF. The CDR3 DNA reads TGTGCCAGCAGTCTGTGGACTAGCGGGAGATTGAAGGGTGAGCAGTTCTTC.

The chain is built from TRBV6-6 and TRBJ1-4, with D perhaps TRBD1 (6 bases). The V and J ends lost 5 bases and 8 bases respectively, with 12 bases between them. This CDR3 is 13 amino acids long. Germline V gives CDR1 MNHNY, CDR2 SVGAGI (reference sequence). The CDR3, as DNA: TGTGCCAGCAGTGGGGGGGGGCACGAAAAACTGTTTTTT. Its translation: CASSGGGHEKLFF.

The V call is TRBV5-1, the J call TRBJ1-2; 9 nucleotides line up with TRBD1. This CDR3 comprises 16 residues. Looked up from germline, CDR1 is SGHRS and CDR2 is YFSETQ. V lost 4 bases to trimming and J lost 8 bases; unmatched junction nucleotides: 15. This chain's CDR3 is CASSTDPGTGLRGYTF. The CDR3 DNA reads TGCGCCAGCAGCACCGACCCGGGGACAGGGTTAAGGGGCTACACCTTC.

This clone is judged medium-sized. The chain recombines TRBV19 with TRBJ1-1; D unclear. Between the trimmed V and J ends, which lost 4 bases and 0 bases, there was a span of 9 bases. Germline V gene sequence: CDR1 LNHDA, CDR2 SQIVND (reference sequence). The CDR3 is 14 residues long. The CDR3 region is CASSKRGMNTEAFF. CDR3 DNA sequence: TGTGCCAGTAGTAAGCGAGGCATGAACACTGAAGCTTTCTTT.

This clone has just a few counts. The chain couples TRBV6-6 to TRBJ1-4; 9 bases are shared with TRBD1. The trim removed 6 bases at V and 8 bases at J, leaving 7 bases unmatched. Germline CDR1 and CDR2: MNHNY and SVGAGI (reference sequence). This CDR3 region has 14 residues. The CDR3 bases are TGTGCCAGCAGATCACCGGGACAGGGAGAAAAACTGTTTTTT. It codes for CASRSPGQGEKLFF.

The V call is TRBV5-1, the J call TRBJ2-1, with TRBD2 matching 13 bases. Looked up from germline, CDR1 is SGHRS and CDR2 is YFSETQ. V lost 3 bases, J lost 7 bases, and 13 bases stayed unmatched. The CDR3 spans 18 residues. CDR3 protein: CASSWTSGSPRRENEQFF. The CDR3, as DNA: TGCGCCAGCAGCTGGACTAGCGGGAGTCCCAGGCGGGAGAATGAGCAGTTCTTC.

The J gene is TRBJ2-7, the V gene TRBV7-9; 13 bases agree with TRBD2. The germline V gene has CDR1 SEHNR and CDR2 FQNEAQ (reference sequence). With V trimmed by 1 base and J by 0 bases, 6 bases remained unmatched. This CDR3 is built from 18 residues. The CDR3 protein is CASSLGTSGGLLSYEQYF. The DNA of the CDR3 is TGTGCCAGCAGCTTAGGGACTAGCGGGGGACTACTCTCCTACGAGCAGTACTTC.

The J gene is TRBJ1-2, the V gene TRBV4-3, with 8 bases fitting TRBD1. The CDR3 is 16 residues long. J gave up 6 bases and V 2 bases, and 11 bases lay outside the gene matches. The V gene's germline CDR1 is LGHNA and CDR2 YSLEER. The CDR3 spells CASSQSATGAYHGYTF. CDR3 nucleotides: TGCGCCAGCAGCCAATCCGCGACAGGGGCGTATCATGGCTACACCTTC.

The V and J genes are TRBV11-2 and TRBJ2-5; TRBD1 agrees at 9 bases. Germline values: CDR1 SGHAT, CDR2 FQNNGV. The CDR3 length is 16 residues. V was clipped by 1 base and J by 1 base; unmatched bases: 4. The CDR3 spells CASSLGDRVTQETQYF. The CDR3 DNA reads TGTGCCAGCAGCTTAGGGGACAGGGTAACCCAAGAGACCCAGTACTTC.

This chain uses TRBV7-3 with TRBJ1-6; tentatively, D is TRBD1 (6 bases). Trimming took 1 base from V and 6 from J, leaving 13 bases between them. CDR1 SGHTA and CDR2 FQGTGA come from the germline V gene. The length of the CDR3 is 16 residues. DNA for the CDR3: TGTGCCAGCAGCTTAATGGGACATAAAGTTAATTCACCCCTCCACTTT. Translated: CASSLMGHKVNSPLHF.

The genes are TRBV11-2 and TRBJ2-7; 8 bases are shared with TRBD2. The J segment lost 6 bases and the V segment lost 5 bases, leaving 9 bases of the junction unmatched. The CDR3 runs to 14 residues. Germline V gives CDR1 SGHAT, CDR2 FQNNGV. CDR3 nucleotide sequence: TGTGCCAGCAGCGTCCCCGGGGGGGCCCGCGAGCAGTACTTC. Translated, it gives CASSVPGGAREQYF.

CDR3 sequence (DNA): TGTGCCAGTATGGGGACAGGTGCCATGAACACTGAAGCTTTCTTT. Translating gives CASMGTGAMNTEAFF. The chain combines TRBV19 with TRBJ1-1; 8 bases align to TRBD1. The CDR3 is made up of 15 amino acids. Germline-derived CDR1 and CDR2 are LNHDA and SQIVND (reference sequence). The J segment lost 0 bases and the V segment lost 7 bases, leaving 7 bases of the junction unmatched.

This chain joins TRBV10-3 and TRBJ2-5, with D perhaps TRBD1 (6 bases). Germline loops: CDR1 ENHRY, CDR2 SYGVKD. V lost 3 bases to trimming and J lost 5 bases, with 13 bases between them. The CDR3 spans 14 residues. The CDR3 spells CAISDEGGPETQYF. CDR3 coding DNA: TGTGCCATCAGTGATGAAGGGGGACCGGAGACCCAGTACTTC.

V gene TRBV9 combines with J gene TRBJ1-2; TRBD1 matches at 9 bases. V lost 0 bases and J lost 8; bases outside the gene matches: 5. Germline V gene data show CDR1 as SGDLS and CDR2 as YYNGEE. The CDR3 has 14 residues. The CDR3 reads CASSVGRTGDGYTF. CDR3 nucleotides: TGTGCCAGCAGCGTAGGACGGACAGGGGACGGCTACACCTTC.

The rearrangement links TRBV19 to TRBJ1-2, with 7 bases aligning to TRBD1. Germline-derived CDR1 and CDR2 are LNHDA and SQIVND (reference sequence). Germline trimming cut 4 bases from V and 3 bases from J; bases unmatched to any gene: 14. This CDR3 region has 17 residues. CDR3 sequence reads: CASSTLTGTGLDYGYTF. As DNA, the CDR3 is TGTGCCAGTAGTACGTTGACAGGGACCGGGCTGGACTATGGCTACACCTTC. Together with reference TRBV19 and TRBJ1-2, the CDR3 gives the full variable domain: DGGITQSPKYLFRKEGQNVTLSCEQNLNHDAMYWYRQDPGQGLRLIYYSQIVNDFQKGDIAEGYSVSREKKESFPLTVTSAQKNPTAFYLCASSTLTGTGLDYGYTFGSGTRLTVV.

The CDR3 coding sequence is TGTGCCAGCAGCTTAGGGGGACAGGGGAATTTGAATGGCTACACCTTC. It is translated as CASSLGGQGNLNGYTF. V usage is TRBV11-2 and J usage is TRBJ1-2, with 10 bases that match TRBD1. Trimming took 1 base from V and 6 from J; bases not matched to a gene: 8. The germline gives CDR1 SGHAT, CDR2 FQNNGV. CDR3 length equals 16 residues.

This clone was found a few times. The CDR3: CASSLGTGGNQPQHF. The CDR3 DNA reads TGTGCCAGCAGCTTAGGGACAGGGGGGAATCAGCCCCAGCATTTT. The genes are TRBV7-9 and TRBJ1-5; 10 bases are shared with TRBD1. The CDR3 runs 15 residues. Germline V gives CDR1 SEHNR, CDR2 FQNEAQ (reference sequence). V was clipped by 1 base and J by 4 bases; unmatched bases: 1.

This rearrangement joins TRBV19 to TRBJ1-5; no firm D call. V was shortened by 2 bases and J by 7 bases, with 12 bases between the two germline ends. The CDR3 is made up of 14 amino acids. The germline V gene encodes CDR1 LNHDA and CDR2 SQIVND (reference sequence). CDR3 residues: CASSIMQASQPQHF. In nucleotides, the CDR3 is TGTGCCAGTAGTATAATGCAGGCTAGCCAGCCCCAGCATTTT.

V and J are TRBV27 and TRBJ1-3; no clear D gene. Germline CDR1 MNHEY, CDR2 SMNVEV (reference sequence). Trimming pared 5 bases from V and 0 bases from J, leaving 11 bases between. The CDR3 extends over 15 amino acids. The CDR3 coding sequence is TGTGCCAGCAGTCCGAGACTGAGCTCTGGAAACACCATATATTTT. It translates to CASSPRLSSGNTIYF.

The chain recombines TRBV29-1 with TRBJ2-1; D call uncertain. V dropped 4 bases and J dropped 2 bases, with 9 bases sitting between them. The CDR3 has 13 amino acids. CDR1 and CDR2 (germline): SQVTM, ANQGSEA. The CDR3 DNA follows: TGCAGCGTTGGAAGGAGTCCCTACAATGAGCAGTTCTTC. Translation gives CSVGRSPYNEQFF.

The chain carries TRBV2 and TRBJ1-1; TRBD1 aligns across 9 bases. Germline V CDR1 and CDR2: SNHLY, FYNNEI. V shed 7 bases and J 1 base; nucleotides not matched to a gene: 1. The CDR3 contains 13 residues. The CDR3 sequence: CASNRGRNTEAFF. Here the CDR3 DNA reads TGTGCCAGCAACAGGGGGCGGAACACTGAAGCTTTCTTT. The whole variable domain, filled in from reference TRBV2 and TRBJ1-1, reads EPEVTQTPSHQVTQMGQEVILRCVPISNHLYFYWYRQILGQKVEFLVSFYNNEISEKSEIFDDQFSVERPDGSNFTLKIRSTKLEDSAMYFCASNRGRNTEAFFGQGTRLTVV.

J is TRBJ2-3 and V is TRBV15, with TRBD1 matching 7 bases. The CDR3 has 17 residues. The V and J ends lost 1 base and 2 bases, in that order; junction bases with no gene match: 9. From germline, CDR1 is LNHNV and CDR2 YYDKDF (reference sequence). The chain's CDR3 is CATSRVSGTAFTDTQYF. The CDR3 bases are TGTGCCACCAGCAGAGTCTCCGGGACAGCCTTCACAGATACGCAGTATTTT. Full variable domain (missing parts from reference TRBV15 and TRBJ2-3): DAMVIQNPRYQVTQFGKPVTLSCSQTLNHNVMYWYQQKSSQAPKLLFHYYDKDFNNEADTPDNFQSRRPNTSFCFLDIRSPGLGDTAMYLCATSRVSGTAFTDTQYFGPGTRLTVL.

The chain has TRBV6-5 and TRBJ2-7; the match to TRBD2 covers 7 bases. The trim removed 8 bases at V and 4 bases at J, leaving 8 bases unmatched. The germline gives CDR1 MNHEY, CDR2 SVGAGI. This CDR3 spans 13 amino acids. The CDR3 spells CASLFGGSYEQYF. CDR3 DNA sequence: TGTGCCAGCCTATTCGGGGGGAGTTACGAGCAGTACTTC.

The rearrangement uses TRBV6-5 and TRBJ2-4, with D possibly TRBD1 on 6 matching bases. The CDR3 has 13 residues. Per the germline V gene, CDR1 is MNHEY and CDR2 is SVGAGI. Deletions cut 4 bases from V and 4 bases from J, with 8 bases between. CDR3 in amino acids: CASSFDRKNIQYF. As DNA, the CDR3 is TGTGCCAGCAGTTTCGACAGGAAAAACATTCAGTACTTC.

The chain links TRBV6-5 to TRBJ1-2, with 7 bases that match TRBD1. The CDR3 contains 14 residues. Germline CDR1 MNHEY, CDR2 SVGAGI. The J segment lost 1 base and the V segment lost 2 bases, leaving 1 base of the junction unmatched. The CDR3 DNA reads as TGTGCCAGCAGTTACGGGACAGATAACTATGGCTACACCTTC. Translated, it gives CASSYGTDNYGYTF.

The CDR3 sequence: CASIQYKGYQETQYF. The CDR3 nucleotides read TGTGCCAGCATCCAGTATAAGGGGTACCAAGAGACCCAGTACTTC. The chain links TRBV28 to TRBJ2-5, with D possibly matching TRBD1 (5 bases). Trimming cost V 7 bases and J 0 bases, with 15 bases left between them. This CDR3 spans 15 amino acids. Germline V gene lookup returns CDR1 MDHEN and CDR2 SYDVKM.